These 20 T cell receptor beta chains were sequenced from one sample in a study of CD8+ T cells in alopecia areata. In each case, RNA was isolated and then reverse transcribed into cDNA as the sequencing template. Assay: immunoSEQ multiplex PCR; the TCRdb copy retains only in-frame clones and omits some. The table lists about 270,000 clones, with no singletons. It was with CD4, CD8alpha, NKG2D, NKG2ACE and other markers that pooled cutaneous lymph node cells were sorted. The sequenced sample consisted of CD4+ T cells sorted from a lymph node. The receptors derive from a C3H/HeJ mouse with alopecia areata. This strain has MHC haplotype H2-k.

This clone has a handful of counts. Gene names are the mouse ones. Read sequence stops 3 residues before the CDR3 end, and the germline J gene provides the missing end. The chain combines TRBV13-2 with TRBJ1-6; a weak D match, TRBD1 (6 bases). TRBJ1-6 is known as an ORF, though its function is uncertain. Deletions cut 2 bases from V and 0 bases from J, with 12 bases between. Germline CDR1 reads NNHNN; CDR2 reads SYGAGS (reference sequence). CDR3 size: 17 residues. Incomplete CDR3 DNA: TGTGCCAGCGGTGAAGCCAGCAGGGGTTCCTATAATTCGCCC. This encodes CASGEASRGSYNSP. The entire CDR3 protein reads CASGEASRGSYNSPLYF.

The sample holds a few counts of this clone. Gene labels here are mouse ones. Read coverage stops 4 residues before the CDR3 terminus; the germline J gene supplies the remainder. The J gene is TRBJ2-1, the V gene TRBV31, with 10 bases aligning to TRBD2. The V gene end was trimmed by 5 bases and the J gene end by 3 bases; junction bases not matched to a gene: 1. The CDR3 loop spans 13 amino acids. CDR1 and CDR2 (germline): GKSSPN, SITVG. The CDR3: CAWGLGVYAEQFF. The sequenced CDR3 bases are TGTGCCTGGGGACTGGGGGTCTATGCT.

This clone came up a few times. Gene labels here are mouse ones. Read coverage stops 4 residues before the CDR3 terminus; the germline J gene supplies the remainder. V is TRBV13-1 and J is TRBJ2-2; TRBD1 agrees at 7 bases. V dropped 2 bases and J dropped 2; count of bases not matched to a gene: 3. Germline V gene sequence: CDR1 NSHNY, CDR2 SYGAGN. The CDR3 totals 15 residues. The chain's CDR3 is CASSDPQGNTGQLYF. The CDR3 DNA, read in part, is TGTGCCAGCAGTGACCCACAGGGGAACACCGGG.

As for this clone: Genes and germline come from the mouse. The missing CDR3 end, 4 residues past where the read stops, is filled in from the germline J gene. The same CDR3 is also encoded by other DNA sequences in this sample. V gene TRBV1 combines with J gene TRBJ2-5, with D perhaps TRBD1 (7 bases). Germline CDR1 reads NSQYPW; CDR2 reads LRSPGD (reference sequence). The CDR3 is made up of 14 amino acids. CDR3 sequence reads: CTCSAGGGADTQYF. Incomplete CDR3 DNA: TGCACCTGCAGTGCAGGAGGGGGCGCAGAC.

About this clone itself: Germline and genes here are mouse. This CDR3 reads CASSRTGGEDTQYF. The covered CDR3 bases are TGTGCCAGCAGCCGGACTGGGGGGGAAGAC. The chain employs TRBV14 and TRBJ2-5; 12 nucleotides match TRBD2. Read coverage stops 4 residues before the CDR3 terminus; the germline J gene supplies the remainder. This CDR3 comprises 14 residues. Germline V gives CDR1 SGHDT, CDR2 FRDEAV.

This clone was seen only a few times. The gene names given are mouse names. The CDR3 end falls 4 residues outside the read, so it is completed with the germline J gene. The rearrangement joins TRBV5 to TRBJ1-1; tentative D call: TRBD1 (6 bases). There are 14 residues in the CDR3. The ends were cut back, 2 bases at V and 0 bases at J, with 7 bases in the middle. Germline CDR1 LGHNA, CDR2 YNLKQL (reference sequence). Incomplete CDR3 DNA: TGTGCCAGCAGCCAACCAGGGGCAAACACA. Translated, it gives CASSQPGANT. The complete CDR3 reads CASSQPGANTEVFF.

With regard to this clone: Mouse names are used for the genes. Sequencing ends 4 residues short of the CDR3 end; the germline J gene provides the rest. The chain couples TRBV13-1 to TRBJ2-3; TRBD2 matches 10 bases. Germline V gives CDR1 NSHNY, CDR2 SYGAGN. V shed 0 bases, J shed 3 bases, and the junction held 4 bases outside the gene matches. The CDR3 length is 16 residues. The CDR3 region is CASSDAGGLGAETLYF. The sequenced part of the CDR3 DNA is TGTGCCAGCAGTGATGCAGGGGGACTGGGGGCAGAA.

A note on this clone: Gene names are mouse gene names. The read ends 4 residues before the CDR3 terminus; that terminus is restored from the germline J gene. This chain joins TRBV13-3 and TRBJ2-7, with TRBD1 matching 9 bases. This CDR3 is 14 amino acids long. CDR1 NNHDY and CDR2 SYVADS come from the germline V gene. The covered CDR3 bases are TGTGCCAGCAGTGAACGGGACAGGGCTTAT. Residues: CASSERDRAY. The entire CDR3 protein is CASSERDRAYEQYF.

There are a few counts of this clone. Gene labels here are mouse ones. Distinct nucleotide sequences in the sample also encode this CDR3. The sequenced part of the CDR3 DNA is TGTGCCAGCAGCCAAGACTGGGATAATTCGCCC. Translating gives CASSQDWDNSP. The entire CDR3 protein reads CASSQDWDNSPLYF. The chain links TRBV5 to TRBJ1-6; the D is unclear. The read stops 3 residues short of the end of the CDR3; the missing end is completed from the germline J gene. TRBJ1-6 is an ORF; its function is uncertain. Germline loops: CDR1 LGHNA, CDR2 YNLKQL (reference sequence). This CDR3 region has 14 residues. Trimming removed 0 bases at V and 5 bases at J, with 5 bases between.

Turning to this clone: Mouse germline and gene names are used. Read data end 4 residues before the CDR3 end; the end is taken from the germline J gene. The sample has other DNA sequences that encode this CDR3 too. This chain uses TRBV1 with TRBJ2-2, with 9 bases matching TRBD1. The CDR3 is 15 residues long. After removal of 6 bases from V and 3 bases from J, the junction contained 5 bases not matched to a gene. The germline V gene encodes CDR1 NSQYPW and CDR2 LRSPGD (reference sequence). The CDR3 region is CTCSPTGGDTGQLYF. Incomplete CDR3 DNA: TGCACCTGCAGCCCCACAGGGGGCGACACCGGG.

Comments on this clone: Gene names are mouse gene names. From the germline J gene comes the end of the CDR3, since the read stops 4 residues before it. The gene calls are TRBV13-2 and TRBJ2-3; 7 nucleotides align to TRBD1. This CDR3 comprises 16 residues. Germline V CDR1 and CDR2: NNHNN, SYGAGS (reference sequence). J gave up 1 base and V 1 base, and 6 bases lay outside the gene matches. The sequenced CDR3 bases are TGTGCCAGCGGTGATCCCCAGGGGGAAGGTGCAGAA. It is translated as CASGDPQGEGAE. The CDR3 reads in full as CASGDPQGEGAETLYF.

This clone turned up a few times. Mouse gene names and germline throughout. The read comes to an end 3 residues before the CDR3 does, leaving the germline J gene to fill in the end. The chain employs TRBV13-1 and TRBJ1-6; D uncertain. TRBJ1-6 is filed as an ORF, its function uncertain. With 0 bases removed from V and 6 bases from J, the gap between germline ends came to 7 bases. The CDR3 loop spans 14 amino acids. Germline loops: CDR1 NSHNY, CDR2 SYGAGN. The CDR3 DNA, read in part, is TGTGCCAGCAGTGATGTCAGCATTAATTCGCCC. Its protein product is CASSDVSINSP. In full, the CDR3 is CASSDVSINSPLYF.

This clone has just a few counts. The genes and germline here are from mouse. Coverage ceases 4 residues before the CDR3 finishes, and the germline J gene fills in the end. V is TRBV13-1 and J is TRBJ1-2; 7 bases align to TRBD1. The CDR3 extends over 14 amino acids. The ends lost 5 bases at V and 4 bases at J; junction bases unmatched: 8. Germline V gene data show CDR1 as NSHNY and CDR2 as SYGAGN. The covered CDR3 bases are TGTGCCAGCAGCCCGACAGGGTCGGGCTCC. The encoded protein is CASSPTGSGS. The full CDR3 is CASSPTGSGSDYTF.

In its sample, this clone was seen a few times. Genes here carry mouse names. The read ends 4 residues shy of where the CDR3 ends; the end is completed using the germline J gene. This CDR3 is also generated by other DNA sequences in the sample. The chain combines TRBV31 with TRBJ2-2; TRBD2 matches 11 bases. CDR3 length: 14 amino acids. V shed 5 bases, J shed 1 base, and the junction held 0 bases outside the gene matches. Germline loops: CDR1 GKSSPN, CDR2 SITVG. The CDR3 DNA, read in part, is TGTGCCTGGGGACTGGGGGGAAACACCGGG. Protein sequence: CAWGLGGNTG. The complete CDR3 sequence is CAWGLGGNTGQLYF.

About this clone itself: Any gene name here is a mouse gene name. The CDR3 region is CTCSADRGLGYAEQFF. Partial CDR3 DNA: TGCACCTGCAGTGCAGATCGGGGACTGGGCTATGCT. The chain employs TRBV1 and TRBJ2-1, with TRBD2 matching 9 bases. The read stops 4 residues short of the end of the CDR3; the missing end is completed from the germline J gene. Looked up from germline, CDR1 is NSQYPW and CDR2 is LRSPGD (reference sequence). The CDR3 is made up of 16 amino acids. The J segment lost 3 bases and the V segment lost 0 bases, leaving 3 bases of the junction unmatched.

This clone appeared many times. The gene names here belong to mouse. Read coverage stops 4 residues before the CDR3 terminus; the germline J gene supplies the remainder. The V gene is TRBV5, the J gene TRBJ2-1; TRBD1 aligns across 10 bases. CDR1 and CDR2 from the germline V gene are LGHNA and YNLKQL (reference sequence). This CDR3 region has 14 residues. Germline trimming cut 3 bases from V and 6 bases from J; bases unmatched to any gene: 2. CDR3 bases read: TGTGCCAGCAGCCAGAGGGACAGGGGTGCT. It encodes CASSQRDRGA. The entire CDR3 reads CASSQRDRGAEQFF.

Concerning this clone itself: The germline and genes are mouse ones. The read is 4 residues too short to cover the CDR3 end, so that end is filled in from the germline J gene. The chain uses TRBV13-1 and TRBJ2-2; 10 bases are shared with TRBD2. Trimming took 3 bases from V and 1 from J; bases not matched to a gene: 3. This CDR3 comprises 16 residues. Germline-derived CDR1 and CDR2 are NSHNY and SYGAGN. The CDR3 loop reads CASSANWGGNTGQLYF. The sequenced part of the CDR3 DNA is TGTGCCAGCAGTGCCAACTGGGGGGGAAACACCGGG.

This clone was picked up a small number of times. These gene names are mouse names. Read coverage stops 4 residues before the CDR3 terminus; the germline J gene supplies the remainder. V is TRBV17 and J is TRBJ2-4; 8 bases are a match to TRBD2. V shed 1 base, J shed 0 bases, and the junction held 6 bases outside the gene matches. Germline CDR1 is MNHDT and CDR2 is YYDKIL. This CDR3 has 17 residues. The CDR3 spells CASSRAPWGVSQNTLYF. CDR3 DNA, as far as it was read: TGTGCTAGCAGTAGAGCCCCCTGGGGGGTGAGTCAAAAC.

Comments on this clone: Mouse names are used for the genes. The read falls 3 residues short of the CDR3 end, and the missing part is taken from the germline J gene. V usage is TRBV5 and J usage is TRBJ1-6; a possible D gene is TRBD1 (6 bases). TRBJ1-6 is designated an ORF whose function remains uncertain. Trimming removed 1 base at V and 3 bases at J, with 7 bases between. This CDR3 is built from 15 residues. Germline V lookup: CDR1 LGHNA, CDR2 YNLKQL (reference sequence). Partial CDR3 DNA: TGTGCCAGCAGCCAAGGGACAGACTATAATTCGCCC. It translates to CASSQGTDYNSP. The CDR3 reads in full as CASSQGTDYNSPLYF.

The table lists this clone with a few counts. Possible read error: a much larger clone is one base away. The germline and genes are mouse ones. The read terminates 3 residues before the CDR3 end, so the remaining end is supplied by the germline J gene. The chain links TRBV19 to TRBJ1-6; D may be TRBD1 (5 bases). TRBJ1-6 is given ORF status, its function remaining uncertain. V dropped 4 bases and J dropped 0 bases, with 8 bases sitting between them. The CDR3 is 15 residues long. The germline V gene encodes CDR1 FNHDT and CDR2 SITEND (reference sequence). The CDR3 bases that were read are TGTGCCAGCAGTGTCAGGGATTCCTATAATTCGCCC. Protein sequence: CASSVRDSYNSP. The whole CDR3 sequence reads CASSVRDSYNSPLYF.